This T cell receptor beta chain came from a study of cytomegalovirus exposure and HLA in healthy donors listed by TCRdb under 2017. Regarding the complete study: In an earlier analysis of roughly 500 of the donors, 276 Gb of sequence data and some 100 million unique TCR beta sequences from about 179 million T cells were reported. About 280 gigabases of sequencing data and tens of millions of unique TCR sequences were included in an early release covering about 700 HLA-typed donors. Of the roughly 390 genotyped donors, approximately 80% were placed in the genetic ancestry cluster associated with self-reported Caucasian donors. The study aimed to test whether signatures of past pathogen exposure could be identified by cataloging public T cell receptors. The T cell repertoires of around 670 subjects were profiled by immunosequencing and related to cytomegalovirus serostatus. Along with the roughly 700-subject first cohort, a separate validation cohort of more than 90 different subjects was used. To predict cytomegalovirus infection status, the study combined high-throughput TCR immunosequencing, statistical association of individual TCRs with disease status, and machine learning. A later analysis re-examined previously published TCR beta repertoires from just over 650 donors and added high-resolution HLA genotyping to investigate patterns of TCR occurrence. In the later analysis, no new phenotypic data were used to find candidate immune exposures; instead, reliance was placed on TCR beta sequences and their occurrence across donors. An earlier analysis of around 640 of the donors used high-throughput TCR beta sequencing to judge whether each TCR beta V gene segment behaved as functional or pseudogenic. Alongside the repertoire data, information on donor age, sex, ethnicity and CMV serostatus was compiled. A later genetic analysis used genome-wide SNP genotypes for about 60% of the roughly 700 donors, treating that subset as a discovery cohort. All discovery cohort repertoires had been generated using a single sequencing platform. Class I and class II HLA loci were covered by the typing at four-digit resolution. The number of typed donors differed by locus: about 620-640 for A, B, C, DRB1 and DQB1; some 500 for DQA1; over 600 for DPA1; and roughly 450 for DPB1. Roughly 5 DR-DQ haplotypes were handled as single units for association and clustering because linkage in the cohort was strong. Across approximately 420 genotyped donors of the cohort, an average of about 220,000 unique TCR beta nucleotide sequences per donor were sequenced, and roughly 17% of those sequences were non-productive.

The cohort was made up of 666 healthy bone marrow donors. At the time of sampling, every cohort member was nominally healthy, though immune exposures that went unrecorded were likely present. The donor tested CMV seronegative and was one of the 352 seronegative cohort members. Each donor provided a peripheral blood sample, and peripheral blood mononuclear cells were used for TCR beta sequencing. Genomic DNA was extracted from the blood cell samples with the Qiagen DNeasy Blood Extraction Kit. A word on this clone: This clone's antigen is unknown. The record has no base qualities; no much larger clone is one base away.

There are 17 amino acids in the CDR3, from cysteine to phenylalanine inclusive. Only the CDR3 DNA stays, 51 bases, in frame from base 1. Trimming takes 5 bases off V and 3 bases off J; junction bases not matched to a gene: 14. CDR1 and CDR2 were assigned from the germline V gene as KGHSH and LQKENI. Paper-wide results and their limitations: The authors suggested that the approach could potentially be extended to other disease states and immunological phenotypes. Some IMGT-functional V segments, including TRBV6-2 and TRBV6-3, could not be told apart with the 87-base-pair reads, so those segments were excluded. The classifier was reported to diagnose cytomegalovirus status with high specificity and sensitivity in both the original cohort and the validation cohort. A few of the identified cytomegalovirus-associated TCR beta chains were confirmed in vitro to be specific for cytomegalovirus antigens. Because counts were too low, 15 to 20 rarely observed V segments, including chromosome 9 orphons, were left out of the earlier analysis of 587 of the donors. According to a later analysis, TCR association rates differed among HLA loci, with DRB1 alleles showing the most associated TCRs and HLA-C alleles showing the fewest. In a later analysis, HLA-associated TCR beta chains were found to be more clonally expanded and to have lower generation probabilities than equally common non-associated chains. Several of the top co-occurrence clusters appeared to be linked to parvovirus B19, influenza, CMV and Epstein-Barr virus, according to a later analysis. In the study, some 180 TCR beta chains were listed as associated with cytomegalovirus. This cohort had only TCR beta chains sequenced, and the lack of alpha or paired-chain data limited which features could be detected. Because some donors lacked HLA typing at each locus, the association tests relied only on the typed subset. Linkage disequilibrium might explain the correlated functional status among segregating V segments, but an unknown experimental factor could not be ruled out. A cluster of highly shared sequence variants was judged likely to be a technical artifact of the sequencing pipeline. For the cohort, immune exposure information was limited to CMV serostatus. Specific HLA alleles were associated with over 15,000 TCR beta sequences at a false discovery rate of 0.05 in a later analysis. A further reported finding was that TCR beta sequences accurately predicted the HLA-A and HLA-B alleles for most subjects in the first cohort. Compared with the approximately 720-donor mean, donors in an Asian-associated ancestry cluster had fewer N-insertions in productive TCRs, according to a later genetic analysis. While some public TCRs were present in many individuals, most TCR sequences turned up only very rarely across donors. Presence/absence analyses assumed roughly uniform sequencing depth across donors, an assumption that may not hold. A later analysis found that most CMV-associated TCR beta chains appeared HLA-restricted, with HLA associations seemingly driven largely by CMV exposure. In an earlier analysis of several hundred of the donors, most TCR beta V segments were observed in productive rearrangements about 87% or about 30% of the time, broadly matching IMGT annotations. When HLA alleles, especially DR and DQ, strongly co-occurred, attributing TCR associations to individual alleles was difficult. A later genetic analysis associated a missense DCLRE1C variant with V-gene and J-gene trimming of TCR beta chains, and an independent cohort replicated the association.

The library was built by means of the immunoSEQ multiplex PCR assay. For the multiplex PCR, a mixture combining 60 forward primers for TCR Vbeta segments and 13 reverse primers for TCR Jbeta segments was used. The CDR3 region of rearranged TCR beta genes was amplified from genomic DNA with a multiplex PCR assay. The amplified TCR beta libraries were sequenced on the Illumina HiSeq System as 87-base-pair reads. Per the source publication's procedure: A later analysis tallied tens of millions of unique TCR beta chains across the 700 or so repertoires, and around 10 million of those chains were shared by two or more donors. To remove PCR and sequencing errors, raw reads were error-corrected and collapsed into unique sequences using a nearest-neighbor algorithm that merged closely related sequences. To assign V, D and J gene segments, CDR3 sequences were aligned to IMGT reference sequences. For a sequence to be retained, a match of at least six nucleotides was required to both a V gene segment and a J gene segment. Rearrangements were called productive when the CDR3 lacked stop codons and stayed in frame with V and J; all others were non-productive. Following IMGT convention, CDR3 was defined as the stretch from the second conserved V-encoded cysteine to the conserved J-encoded phenylalanine. Sequences without an unambiguous match to a single V gene segment were excluded from the earlier analysis of 450 to 650 of the donors. In an earlier analysis of 500 to 750 of the donors, V segments were called functional above 56.7% productive rearrangements and were called segregating when the between-donor standard deviation exceeded 5%. To diagnose cytomegalovirus status from the catalog of TCR beta chain sequences, a statistical classification framework was built. In a later analysis, TCR nucleotide sequences were compared against IMGT/GENE-DB human TR gene sequences so that V and J genes could be assigned. In a later analysis, CDR3 sequences and most-parsimonious VDJ recombination scenarios were assigned using the TCRdist pipeline. In a later analysis, each TCR beta chain was defined by its CDR3 amino acid sequence together with its V-gene family, and reads without a unique V-gene family were excluded. To address suspected cross-contamination and a sequencing artifact, a later analysis removed several hundred highly shared, low-generation-probability nucleotide sequences. A later analysis calculated a clonal expansion index for each public chain from normalized within-repertoire ranks of inferred template counts. Generation probabilities in a later analysis came from a VDJ recombination model fitted to out-of-frame rearrangements, and those results were checked against IGoR. In a later analysis, TCR-TCR, TCR-HLA and TCR-CMV co-occurrence was scored with hypergeometric tests, and a repertoire-size bias correction was applied to TCR pairs. In a later analysis, false discovery rates were estimated by permuting HLA or CMV assignments 20 times. In a later analysis, co-occurring TCRs were grouped using DBSCAN, and TCRdist sequence similarity was added for clustering within HLA-allele-positive subsets. Repertoires with fewer than 30,000 or more than 120,000 public chains, plus five repertoires with anomalous nucleotide sharing, were excluded from co-occurrence clustering. TCRdb stores this immuneACCESS table with in-frame sequences only. Part of the clones is absent; in the studies checked, under half of the shortfall reflects unresolved V genes, and no reason is known for the rest. V, J and clone size are taken as reported in that table, and D and trimming were inferred from the DNA itself. This sample holds around 180,000 clones; around nine tenths were observed only once. Of the sample, approximately 1.7% falls within the top ten clones.

The sequence was obtained from a woman younger than 35 in good health and CMV-seronegative. The chain is encoded by TRBV18 joined to TRBJ2-7, with 9 bases matching TRBD1. Sequencing was performed on PBMCs. The DNA sequence follows: TGTGCCAGCTCAGGTTACCGGGACAGGGCCTTTGGCTACGAGCAGTACTTC. This encodes CASSGYRDRAFGYEQYF.